This T cell receptor (beta chain) was captured in a study of shared clonotypes between healthy human individuals. Whole-study results and caveats: Tissues were not sampled, only blood, and their repertoires likely differ.

V lost 1 base and J lost 2, with 3 bases in between. The CDR3 contains 13 residues. Germline loops: CDR1 SGHRS, CDR2 YFSETQ. Several immunoSEQ 96-well plates shared each subset's DNA, each plate a replicate. Generated by immunoSEQ multiplex PCR, the TCRdb table keeps only in-frame clones and is missing some. This table holds 500,000 to 550,000 clones, about 96% found once. About this clone itself: Its antigen remains unknown. In the same sample, other DNA sequences code for this CDR3.

Sequencing was performed on naive CD4+ T cells sorted from blood. This sample's subset: CD45RA+ positively selected. The receptor was isolated from a woman in her twenties or thirties in good health. This sequence joins TRBV5-1 and TRBJ1-4; unclear D gene. CDR3 amino acids: CASSLTTNEKLFF. The CDR3 DNA reads TGCGCCAGCAGCTTGACGACTAATGAAAAACTGTTTTTT.